Included here is one T cell receptor (beta chain) sequence, with context. The antigen is unknown. Different DNA sequences within this sample yield the same CDR3. This entry belongs to a study of CD8+ T cells in alopecia areata. Overall study results and limits: In lesional scalp, particularly from alopecia totalis/universalis, clonality was higher than in normal scalp. Among patients, TCR sharing was less clear than in mice, a difference possibly due in part to HLA diversity in the patient population. Sequences from scalp samples also cover resident alphabeta T cells of normal skin.

Extracted RNA was reverse transcribed, and the resulting cDNA served as sequencing template. The assay was immunoSEQ multiplex PCR, and TCRdb's table has in-frame clones only and misses some. The sample includes over 90,000 clones, around three fifths of them seen just once. CD4+ and CD8+ T cells were sorted from PBMCs. J was trimmed by 1 base and V by 6 bases; bases with no gene match: 6. CDR1 is SQVTM, CDR2 ANQGSEA, per germline. The CDR3 loop spans 14 amino acids. The clonotype originates from a human donor in good health. The source material was CD4+ T cells sorted from blood. V is TRBV29-1 and J is TRBJ2-3; 8 bases map to TRBD1. The CDR3 DNA sequence: TGCAGCGTCTCCGGACAGGGTGGCACAGATACGCAGTATTTT. This encodes CSVSGQGGTDTQYF.